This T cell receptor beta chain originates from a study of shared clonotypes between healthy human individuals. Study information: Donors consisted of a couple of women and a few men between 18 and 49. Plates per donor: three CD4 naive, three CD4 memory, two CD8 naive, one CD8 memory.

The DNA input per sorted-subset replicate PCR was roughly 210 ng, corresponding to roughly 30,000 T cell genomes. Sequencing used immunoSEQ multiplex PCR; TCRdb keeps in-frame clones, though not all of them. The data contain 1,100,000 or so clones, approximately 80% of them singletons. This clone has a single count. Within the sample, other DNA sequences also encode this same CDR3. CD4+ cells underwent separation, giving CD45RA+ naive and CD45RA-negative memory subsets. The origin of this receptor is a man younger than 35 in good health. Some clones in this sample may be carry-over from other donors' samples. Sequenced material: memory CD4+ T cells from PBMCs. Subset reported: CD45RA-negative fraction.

The CDR3 loop reads CASSLTSGANVLTF. CDR3 in DNA: TGTGCCAGCAGCTTAACCAGCGGGGCCAACGTCCTGACTTTC. The rearrangement links TRBV7-9 to TRBJ2-6; D remains ambiguous. Per germline, CDR1 SEHNR and CDR2 FQNEAQ (reference sequence). V lost 2 bases to trimming and J lost 4 bases, with 6 bases between them. The CDR3 extends over 14 amino acids. The full variable domain, its missing parts supplied by reference TRBV7-9 and TRBJ2-6, is DTGVSQNPRHKITKRGQNVTFRCDPISEHNRLYWYRQTLGQGPEFLTYFQNEAQLEKSRLLSDRFSAERPKGSFSTLEIQRTEQGDSAMYLCASSLTSGANVLTFGAGSRLTVL.